The source of this TCR beta chain is a study of low-dose radiotherapy and immunotherapy resistance in tumors. Study-level information: Patients of Cohort 1 had 0.5 Gy fractions every 2 weeks, which summed to 6.5 Gy. Daily, from cycle 1 day 1 and for four cycles, patients took oral aspirin 300 mg.

cDNA synthesis used a TRAV/TRBV-specific primer set for both chains. TCR amplification involved about 19 PCR cycles with a constant-region primer and V-primer adapter. In vitro transcription served to amplify the mRNA that had been isolated. MiXCR, run by TCRdb on the reads, gives a single entry per CDR3 protein. The sample yields about 12,000 distinct CDR3 sequences, around 74% seen once. J was trimmed by 0 bases and V by 6 bases; bases with no gene match: 2. The CDR3 loop spans 14 amino acids. The germline V gene has CDR1 MNHNY and CDR2 SVGAGI (reference sequence). This TCR was recovered from a human donor with advanced metastatic prostate, ovarian, gallbladder or colorectal cancer (not recorded which). This table probably holds off-target reads from a library built for another chain. This chain links TRBV6-6 with TRBJ2-7; 10 bases are shared with TRBD2. The CDR3 loop reads CASRLAGSSYEQYF. The CDR3, as DNA: TGTGCCAGCAGACTAGCGGGGTCCTCCTACGAGCAGTACTTC.